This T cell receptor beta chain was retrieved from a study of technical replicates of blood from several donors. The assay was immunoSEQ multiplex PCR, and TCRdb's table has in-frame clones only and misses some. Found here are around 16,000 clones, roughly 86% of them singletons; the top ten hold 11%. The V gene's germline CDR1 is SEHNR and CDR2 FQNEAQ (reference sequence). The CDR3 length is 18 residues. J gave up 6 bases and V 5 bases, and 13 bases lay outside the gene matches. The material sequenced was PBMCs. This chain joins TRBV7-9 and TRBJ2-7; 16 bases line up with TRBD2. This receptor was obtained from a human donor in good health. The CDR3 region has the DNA TGTGCCAGCAGCACCCCGGGACTAGCGGGAGGGCCGGATGGCGAGCAGTACTTC. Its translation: CASSTPGLAGGPDGEQYF.